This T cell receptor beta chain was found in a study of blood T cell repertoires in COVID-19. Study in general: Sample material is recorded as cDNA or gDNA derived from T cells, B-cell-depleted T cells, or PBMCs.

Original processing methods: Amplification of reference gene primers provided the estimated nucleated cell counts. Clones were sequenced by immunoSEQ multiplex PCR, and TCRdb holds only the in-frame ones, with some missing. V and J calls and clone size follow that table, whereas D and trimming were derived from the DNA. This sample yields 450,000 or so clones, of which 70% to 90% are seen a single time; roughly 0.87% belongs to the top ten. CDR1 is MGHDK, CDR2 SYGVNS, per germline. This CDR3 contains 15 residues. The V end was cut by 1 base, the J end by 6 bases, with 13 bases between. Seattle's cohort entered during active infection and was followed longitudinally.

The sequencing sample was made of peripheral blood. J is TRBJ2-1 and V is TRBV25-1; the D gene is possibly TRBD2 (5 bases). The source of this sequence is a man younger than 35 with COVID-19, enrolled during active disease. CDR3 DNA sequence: TGTGCCAGCAGTGAATCTAGCCAAATAAGCAATGAGCAGTTCTTC. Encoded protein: CASSESSQISNEQFF.